This T cell receptor (beta chain) was captured in a study of blood T cells in healthy people across ages. This clonotype was seen a few times. A second PCR of about 7 to 11 cycles used a sample-barcoded 5' primer and a J-beta primer mix. MiXCR, applied by TCRdb to the 5' RACE reads, yields one record per CDR3 protein. Among about 1,400,000 distinct CDR3 sequences listed, roughly 40% were seen once. Germline V lookup: CDR1 LGHDT, CDR2 YNNKEL (reference sequence). The CDR3 sequence is 14 residues long. V dropped 2 bases and J dropped 1 base, with 9 bases sitting between them. The sample consisted of blood. This clonotype was sampled from a woman younger than 35 in good health. This chain links TRBV3-1 with TRBJ2-7, with D uncertain. The CDR3 here is CASSQSGASYEQYF. The CDR3 coding sequence is TGTGCCAGCAGCCAATCAGGAGCATCCTACGAGCAGTACTTC.